The rows below give T cell receptor beta chains drawn from one sample of a study of early T cells in non-severe SARS-CoV-2 infection. TCRdb reanalysed the 5' RACE reads using MiXCR and keeps one entry per CDR3 protein. The repertoire includes some 48,000 distinct CDR3 sequences, approximately 5.7% of them detected once, and under 8% sits in the top ten. The sequenced sample was whole blood, obtained at baseline. Receptors were obtained from an adult who was a healthcare worker with PCR-confirmed SARS-CoV-2 infection or an uninfected control (not recorded which). Both conserved end residues are part of each CDR3. The D gene is left open where the match is weak. Clone size is given for some rows only: seen once, a few or many times, or a class if the clone is expanded.

J: TRBJ2-2; D: NA; V: TRBV5-6; size: many; DNA: TGTGCCAGCAGGTCGCTAGCGAACACCGGGGAGCTGTTTTTT; CDR3: CASRSLANTGELFF
J: TRBJ2-2; D: TRBD2; V: TRBV11-2; size: few; DNA: TGTGCCAGCAGCTTAGGAGGTACTAGCGGGAACACCGGGGAGCTGTTTTTT; CDR3: CASSLGGTSGNTGELFF
J: TRBJ2-5; D: NA; V: TRBV5-4; size: few; DNA: TGTGCCAGCAGTCCCGGTGGGGGCCTAACGGAGACCCAGTACTTC; CDR3: CASSPGGGLTETQYF
J: TRBJ2-3; D: TRBD2; V: TRBV6-5; size: NA; DNA: TGTGCCAGCAGAACCCTAGCGGGGACTGTGGATACGCAGTATTTT; CDR3: CASRTLAGTVDTQYF
J: TRBJ2-5; D: NA; V: TRBV12-3/TRBV12-4; size: many; DNA: TGTGCCAGCAGGCAGCCCTCGATCGGGACCCAGTACTTC; CDR3: CASRQPSIGTQYF
J: TRBJ1-1; D: NA; V: TRBV12-3/TRBV12-4; size: many; DNA: TGTGCCAGCAGTTTAGATCTTAGGGCAGGTCTGGCTTTCTTT; CDR3: CASSLDLRAGLAFF
J: TRBJ2-5; D: NA; V: TRBV5-4; size: few; DNA: TGTGCCAGCAGCCCTCTATCCCAAGAGACCCAGTACTTC; CDR3: CASSPLSQETQYF
J: TRBJ2-2; D: NA; V: TRBV27; size: many; DNA: TGTGCCAGCAGTTTCCCTAAGGGGGAGCTGTTTTTT; CDR3: CASSFPKGELFF
J: TRBJ1-5; D: NA; V: TRBV2; size: many; DNA: TGTGCCAGCAGTGAGGATCTTGGCCAGCCCCAGCATTTT; CDR3: CASSEDLGQPQHF
J: TRBJ2-3; D: NA; V: TRBV27; size: many; DNA: TGTGCCAGCAGTTTATTACAGGGTTACACAGATACGCAGTATTTT; CDR3: CASSLLQGYTDTQYF
J: TRBJ2-1; D: TRBD2; V: TRBV5-1; size: many; DNA: TGCGCCAGCAGCCGGACTAGCGGGGCCAACAATGAGCAGTTCTTC; CDR3: CASSRTSGANNEQFF
J: TRBJ2-1; D: TRBD1; V: TRBV9; size: NA; DNA: TGTGCCAGCAGCGTCCTGGGACAGGGGAGCGATGAGCAGTTCTTC; CDR3: CASSVLGQGSDEQFF
J: TRBJ2-3; D: NA; V: TRBV27; size: NA; DNA: TGTGCCAGCGGCCTTCCAGATACGCAGTATTTT; CDR3: CASGLPDTQYF
J: TRBJ2-1; D: TRBD2; V: TRBV12-3/TRBV12-4; size: NA; DNA: TGTGCCAGCAGTACTAGCGGGAGGCTCTACAATGAGCAGTTCTTC; CDR3: CASSTSGRLYNEQFF
J: TRBJ2-7; D: TRBD1; V: TRBV29-1; size: NA; DNA: TGCAGCGTCCACCAGCCCAGGACAGGGGGGGCCTACGAGCAGTACTTC; CDR3: CSVHQPRTGGAYEQYF
J: TRBJ2-7; D: TRBD2; V: TRBV6-6; size: few; DNA: TGTGCCAGCAGCCAACTAGCGGGAGGGTGGGAGCAGTACTTC; CDR3: CASSQLAGGWEQYF
J: TRBJ2-1; D: TRBD2; V: TRBV7-9; size: NA; DNA: TGTGCCAGCAGCTCAAGACTAGCGGGAGGAGGTAATGAGCAGTTCTTC; CDR3: CASSSRLAGGGNEQFF
J: TRBJ2-2; D: TRBD2; V: TRBV6-5; size: many; DNA: TGTGCCAGCAGACCCGGACTAGCGGGAGGACACGGGGAGCTGTTTTTT; CDR3: CASRPGLAGGHGELFF
J: TRBJ2-1; D: NA; V: TRBV7-2; size: few; DNA: TGTGCCAGCAGCTTATCTTCCAACCAGGACAATGAGCAGTTCTTC; CDR3: CASSLSSNQDNEQFF
J: TRBJ2-3; D: NA; V: TRBV4-2; size: many; DNA: TGTGCCAGCAGCCAAGACCTTCAGCGGCCAGGCACAGATACGCAGTATTTT; CDR3: CASSQDLQRPGTDTQYF
J: TRBJ1-4; D: NA; V: TRBV9; size: few; DNA: TGTGCCAGCAGCGTAGGGTCCTGGGGAAAACTGTTTTTT; CDR3: CASSVGSWGKLFF
J: TRBJ2-7; D: NA; V: TRBV27; size: NA; DNA: TGTGCCAGCAGCCATGACTCGAACTACGAGCAGTACTTC; CDR3: CASSHDSNYEQYF
J: TRBJ2-1; D: TRBD2; V: TRBV6-5; size: few; DNA: TGTGCCAGCAGTGCTAGCGGAAATTACAATGAGCAGTTCTTC; CDR3: CASSASGNYNEQFF
J: TRBJ2-6; D: NA; V: TRBV7-2; size: many; DNA: TGTGCCAGCAGCTTAGGACCCTCTGGGGCCAACGTCCTGACTTTC; CDR3: CASSLGPSGANVLTF
J: TRBJ1-1; D: NA; V: TRBV7-3; size: many; DNA: TGTGCCAGCAGCTTAAGTTTGGGGGATACTGAAGCTTTCTTT; CDR3: CASSLSLGDTEAFF
J: TRBJ2-7; D: TRBD2; V: TRBV2; size: medium-sized; DNA: TGTGCCAGCAGTGAAACTAGCGGGAGAAACGAGCAGTACTTC; CDR3: CASSETSGRNEQYF